The clone carrying this TCR beta chain was seen just once. The data derive from a study of CD8 T cells in ankylosing spondylitis. TCRdb redid the calling of the 5' RACE reads with MiXCR, one entry per CDR3 protein. Of under 450,000 distinct CDR3 sequences in the sample, about 20% were seen once. Trimming pared 3 bases from V and 6 bases from J, leaving 17 bases between. CDR3 length equals 14 residues. CDR1 is DFQATT and CDR2 is SNEGSKA in the germline V gene (reference sequence). The chain recombines TRBV20-1 with TRBJ1-1; D is unclear. This TCR was sampled from a male donor with ankylosing spondylitis or in good health (not recorded which). Sequenced input: blood, either unsorted or a sorted T cell fraction (not recorded which). CDR3 region: CSASLAGFLSEAFF. In DNA form, the CDR3 reads TGCAGTGCTAGTCTTGCAGGCTTTCTTTCTGAAGCTTTCTTT.